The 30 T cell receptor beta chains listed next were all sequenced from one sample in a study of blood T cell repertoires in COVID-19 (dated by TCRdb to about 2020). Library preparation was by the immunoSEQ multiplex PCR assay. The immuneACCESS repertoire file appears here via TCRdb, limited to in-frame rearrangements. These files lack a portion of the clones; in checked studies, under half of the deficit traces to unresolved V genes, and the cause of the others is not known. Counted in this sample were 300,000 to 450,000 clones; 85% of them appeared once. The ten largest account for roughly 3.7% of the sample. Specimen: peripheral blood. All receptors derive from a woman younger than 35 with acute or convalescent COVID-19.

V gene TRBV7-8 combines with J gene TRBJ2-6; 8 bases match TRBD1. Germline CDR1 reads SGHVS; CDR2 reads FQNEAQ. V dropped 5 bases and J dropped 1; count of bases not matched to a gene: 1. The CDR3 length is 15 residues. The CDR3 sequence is CASSRTGSGANVLTF. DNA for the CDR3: TGTGCCAGCAGCCGGACAGGGTCTGGGGCCAACGTCCTGACTTTC. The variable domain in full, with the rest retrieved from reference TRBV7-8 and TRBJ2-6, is GAGVSQSPRYKVAKRGQDVALRCDPISGHVSLFWYQQALGQGPEFLTYFQNEAQLDKSGLPSDRFFAERPEGSVSTLKIQRTQQEDSAVYLCASSRTGSGANVLTFGAGSRLTVL.

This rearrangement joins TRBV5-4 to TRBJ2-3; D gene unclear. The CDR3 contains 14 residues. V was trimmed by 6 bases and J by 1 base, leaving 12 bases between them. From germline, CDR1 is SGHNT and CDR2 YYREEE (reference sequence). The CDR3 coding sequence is TGTGCCAGCAACCTCGAGGCAGGCACAGATACGCAGTATTTT. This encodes CASNLEAGTDTQYF.

The CDR3 DNA reads as TGTGCCAGCAGTCCCGGGACTTCCCCAGATACGCAGTATTTT. It is translated as CASSPGTSPDTQYF. The chain carries TRBV2 and TRBJ2-3; D perhaps matches TRBD2 (6 bases). From germline, CDR1 is SNHLY and CDR2 FYNNEI. Trimming pared 5 bases from V and 4 bases from J, leaving 13 bases between. The CDR3 is made up of 14 amino acids. Together with reference TRBV2 and TRBJ2-3, the CDR3 gives the full variable domain: EPEVTQTPSHQVTQMGQEVILRCVPISNHLYFYWYRQILGQKVEFLVSFYNNEISEKSEIFDDQFSVERPDGSNFTLKIRSTKLEDSAMYFCASSPGTSPDTQYFGPGTRLTVL.

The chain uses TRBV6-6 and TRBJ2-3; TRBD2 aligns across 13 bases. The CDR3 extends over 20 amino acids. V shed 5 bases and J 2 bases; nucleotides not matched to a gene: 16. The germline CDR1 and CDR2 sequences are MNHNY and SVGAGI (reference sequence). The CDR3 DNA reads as TGTGCCAGCAGTCCGGGACTAGCGGGACCCACCGGGGTTTACACAGATACGCAGTATTTT. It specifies CASSPGLAGPTGVYTDTQYF.

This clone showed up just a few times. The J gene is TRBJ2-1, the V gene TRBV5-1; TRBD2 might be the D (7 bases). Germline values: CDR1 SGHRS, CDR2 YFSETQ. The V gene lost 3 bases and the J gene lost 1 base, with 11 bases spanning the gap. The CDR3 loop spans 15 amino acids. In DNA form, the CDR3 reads TGCGCCAGCAGCTCAGAGGGGGGGTCCTACAATGAGCAGTTCTTC. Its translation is CASSSEGGSYNEQFF.

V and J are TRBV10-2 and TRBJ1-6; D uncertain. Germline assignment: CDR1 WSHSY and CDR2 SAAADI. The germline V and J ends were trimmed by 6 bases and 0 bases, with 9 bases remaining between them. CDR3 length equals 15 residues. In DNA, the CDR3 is TGCGCCAGCAGACTCTTGAGCTCCTATAATTCACCCCTCCACTTT. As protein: CASRLLSSYNSPLHF.

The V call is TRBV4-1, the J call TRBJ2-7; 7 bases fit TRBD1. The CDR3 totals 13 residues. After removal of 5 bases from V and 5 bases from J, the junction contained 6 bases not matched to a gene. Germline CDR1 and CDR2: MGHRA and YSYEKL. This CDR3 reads CASSATGPNEQYF. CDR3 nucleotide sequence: TGCGCCAGCAGCGCGACAGGGCCCAACGAGCAGTACTTC.

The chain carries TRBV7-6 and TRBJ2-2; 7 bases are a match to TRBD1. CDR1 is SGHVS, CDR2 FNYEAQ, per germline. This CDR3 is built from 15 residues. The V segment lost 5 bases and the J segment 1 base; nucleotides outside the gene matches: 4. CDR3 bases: TGTGCCAGCAGCCGTACAGGGGAGAACACCGGGGAGCTGTTTTTT. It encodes CASSRTGENTGELFF.

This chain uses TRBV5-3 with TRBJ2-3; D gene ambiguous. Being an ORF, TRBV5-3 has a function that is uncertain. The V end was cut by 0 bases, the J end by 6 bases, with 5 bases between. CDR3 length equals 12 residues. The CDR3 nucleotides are TGTGCCAGAAGCTTGGCCCTGGATACGCAGTATTTT. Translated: CARSLALDTQYF.

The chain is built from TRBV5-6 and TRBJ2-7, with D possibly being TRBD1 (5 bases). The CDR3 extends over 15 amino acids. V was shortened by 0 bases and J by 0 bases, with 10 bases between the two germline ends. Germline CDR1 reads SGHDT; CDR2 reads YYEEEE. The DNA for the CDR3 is TGTGCCAGCAGCTTGGGGCAGGGCTTCTCCTACGAGCAGTACTTC. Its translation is CASSLGQGFSYEQYF.

This chain's CDR3 is CASVRTDLYEQYF. CDR3 DNA: TGTGCCAGCGTCAGGACAGACCTCTACGAGCAGTACTTC. The rearrangement uses TRBV6-5 and TRBJ2-7; possibly TRBD1 for D (6 bases). Germline V gene lookup returns CDR1 MNHEY and CDR2 SVGAGI. The V gene lost 8 bases and the J gene lost 3 bases, with 14 bases spanning the gap. The CDR3 contains 13 residues.

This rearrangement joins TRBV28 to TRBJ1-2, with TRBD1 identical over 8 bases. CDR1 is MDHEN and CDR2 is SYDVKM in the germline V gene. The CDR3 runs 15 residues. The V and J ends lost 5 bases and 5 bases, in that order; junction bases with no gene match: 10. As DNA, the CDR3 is TGTGCCAGCAGTATCGCGGACAGGGTCCAGTATGGCTACACCTTC. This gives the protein CASSIADRVQYGYTF.

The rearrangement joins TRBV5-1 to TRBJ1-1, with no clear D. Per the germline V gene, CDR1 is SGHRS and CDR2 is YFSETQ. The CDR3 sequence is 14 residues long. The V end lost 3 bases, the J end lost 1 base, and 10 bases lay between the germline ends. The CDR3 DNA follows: TGCGCCAGCAGCTCAATGGCGGGGAACACTGAAGCTTTCTTT. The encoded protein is CASSSMAGNTEAFF. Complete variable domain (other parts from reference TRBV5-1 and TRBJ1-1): KAGVTQTPRYLIKTRGQQVTLSCSPISGHRSVSWYQQTPGQGLQFLFEYFSETQRNKGNFPGRFSGRQFSNSRSEMNVSTLELGDSALYLCASSSMAGNTEAFFGQGTRLTVV.

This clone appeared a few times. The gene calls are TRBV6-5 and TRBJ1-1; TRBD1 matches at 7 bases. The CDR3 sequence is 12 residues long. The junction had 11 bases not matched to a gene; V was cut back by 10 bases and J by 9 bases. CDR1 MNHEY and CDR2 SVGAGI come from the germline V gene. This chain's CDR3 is CAITGAPLKAFF. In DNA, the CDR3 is TGTGCCATCACAGGGGCTCCGCTGAAAGCTTTCTTT.

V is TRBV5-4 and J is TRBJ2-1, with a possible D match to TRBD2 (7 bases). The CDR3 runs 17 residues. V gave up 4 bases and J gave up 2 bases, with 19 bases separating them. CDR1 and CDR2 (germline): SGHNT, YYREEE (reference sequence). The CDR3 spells CASSPVGGGGTYNEQFF. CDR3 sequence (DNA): TGTGCCAGCAGCCCCGTGGGGGGGGGCGGAACCTACAATGAGCAGTTCTTC.

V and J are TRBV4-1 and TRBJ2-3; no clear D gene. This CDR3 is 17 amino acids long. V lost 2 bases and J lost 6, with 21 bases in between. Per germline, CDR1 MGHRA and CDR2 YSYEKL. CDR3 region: CASSQKARDLLEDTQYF. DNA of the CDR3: TGCGCCAGCAGCCAAAAAGCCCGTGATTTGCTCGAGGATACGCAGTATTTT.

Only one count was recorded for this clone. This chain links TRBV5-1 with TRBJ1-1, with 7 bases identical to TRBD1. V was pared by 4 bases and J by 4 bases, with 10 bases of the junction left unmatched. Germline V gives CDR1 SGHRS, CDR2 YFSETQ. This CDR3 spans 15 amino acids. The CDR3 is CASSVKTGSGTEAFF. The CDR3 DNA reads TGCGCCAGCAGCGTAAAGACAGGGTCGGGCACTGAAGCTTTCTTT.

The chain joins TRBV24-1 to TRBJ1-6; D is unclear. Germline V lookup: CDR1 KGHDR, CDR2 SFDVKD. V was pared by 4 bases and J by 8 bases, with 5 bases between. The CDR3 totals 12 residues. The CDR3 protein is CATSEFDSPLHF. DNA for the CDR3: TGTGCCACCAGTGAGTTCGATTCACCCCTCCACTTT.

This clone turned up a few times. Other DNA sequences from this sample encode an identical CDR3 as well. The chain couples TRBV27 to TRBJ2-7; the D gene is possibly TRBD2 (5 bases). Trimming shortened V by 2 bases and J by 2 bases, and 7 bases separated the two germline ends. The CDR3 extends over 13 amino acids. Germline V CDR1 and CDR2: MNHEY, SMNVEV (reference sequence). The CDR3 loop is CASSLAGTYEQYF. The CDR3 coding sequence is TGTGCCAGCAGTTTAGCCGGGACCTACGAGCAGTACTTC.

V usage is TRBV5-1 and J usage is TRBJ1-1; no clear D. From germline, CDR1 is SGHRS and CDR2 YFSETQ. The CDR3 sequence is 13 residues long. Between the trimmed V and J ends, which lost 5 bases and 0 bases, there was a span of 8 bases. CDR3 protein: CASRRVLNTEAFF. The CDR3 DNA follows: TGCGCCAGCAGACGGGTCTTGAACACTGAAGCTTTCTTT. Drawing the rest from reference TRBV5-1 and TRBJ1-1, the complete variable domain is KAGVTQTPRYLIKTRGQQVTLSCSPISGHRSVSWYQQTPGQGLQFLFEYFSETQRNKGNFPGRFSGRQFSNSRSEMNVSTLELGDSALYLCASRRVLNTEAFFGQGTRLTVV.

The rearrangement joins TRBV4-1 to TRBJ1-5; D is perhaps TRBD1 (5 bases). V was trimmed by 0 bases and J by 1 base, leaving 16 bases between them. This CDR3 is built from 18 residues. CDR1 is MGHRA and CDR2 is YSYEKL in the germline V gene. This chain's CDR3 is CASSQDPQGGWSNQPQHF. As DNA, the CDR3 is TGCGCCAGCAGCCAAGATCCCCAGGGAGGTTGGAGCAATCAGCCCCAGCATTTT.

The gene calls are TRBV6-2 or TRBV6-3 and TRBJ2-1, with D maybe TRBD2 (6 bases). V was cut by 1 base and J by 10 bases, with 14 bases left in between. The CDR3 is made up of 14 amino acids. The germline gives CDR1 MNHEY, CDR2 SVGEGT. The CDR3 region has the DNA TGTGCCAGCAGTTACTATTCTGGGACTGGCGAGCAGTTCTTC. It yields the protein CASSYYSGTGEQFF.

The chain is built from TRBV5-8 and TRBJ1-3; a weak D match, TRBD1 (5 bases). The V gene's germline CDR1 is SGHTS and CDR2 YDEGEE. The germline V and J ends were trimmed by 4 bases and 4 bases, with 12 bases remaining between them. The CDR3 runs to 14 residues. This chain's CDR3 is CASSPRGLGNTIYF. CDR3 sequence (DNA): TGTGCCAGCAGCCCACGGGGGTTAGGAAACACCATATATTTT.

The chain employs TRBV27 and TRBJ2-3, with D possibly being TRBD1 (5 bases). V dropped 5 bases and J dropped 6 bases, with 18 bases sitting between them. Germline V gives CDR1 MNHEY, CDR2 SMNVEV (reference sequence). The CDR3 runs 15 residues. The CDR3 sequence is CASSLRQSPTDTQYF. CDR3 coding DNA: TGTGCCAGCAGTCTCCGACAGTCTCCCACGGATACGCAGTATTTT.

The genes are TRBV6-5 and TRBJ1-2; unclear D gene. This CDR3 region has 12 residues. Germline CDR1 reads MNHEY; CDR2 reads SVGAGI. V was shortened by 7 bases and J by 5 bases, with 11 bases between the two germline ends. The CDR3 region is CASMVHPYGYTF. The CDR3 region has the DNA TGTGCCAGCATGGTACACCCTTATGGCTACACCTTC.

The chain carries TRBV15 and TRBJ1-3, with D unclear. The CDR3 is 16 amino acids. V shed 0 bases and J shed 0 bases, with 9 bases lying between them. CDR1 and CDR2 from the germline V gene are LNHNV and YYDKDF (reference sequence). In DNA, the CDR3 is TGTGCCACCAGCAGAGATCACGGGAACTCTGGAAACACCATATATTTT. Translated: CATSRDHGNSGNTIYF.

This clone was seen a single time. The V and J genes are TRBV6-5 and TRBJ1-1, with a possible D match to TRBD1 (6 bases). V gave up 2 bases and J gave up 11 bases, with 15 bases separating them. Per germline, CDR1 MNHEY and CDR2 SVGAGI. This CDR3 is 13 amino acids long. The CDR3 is CASSYVRGGLAFF. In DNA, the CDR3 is TGTGCCAGCAGTTACGTCCGCGGGGGCCTTGCTTTCTTT.

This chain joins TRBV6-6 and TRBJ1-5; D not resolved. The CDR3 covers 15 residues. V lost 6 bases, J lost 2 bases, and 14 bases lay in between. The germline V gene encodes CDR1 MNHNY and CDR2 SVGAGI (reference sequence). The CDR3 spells CASRDGLTGNQPQHF. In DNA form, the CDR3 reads TGTGCCAGCAGAGACGGGTTGACCGGCAATCAGCCCCAGCATTTT.

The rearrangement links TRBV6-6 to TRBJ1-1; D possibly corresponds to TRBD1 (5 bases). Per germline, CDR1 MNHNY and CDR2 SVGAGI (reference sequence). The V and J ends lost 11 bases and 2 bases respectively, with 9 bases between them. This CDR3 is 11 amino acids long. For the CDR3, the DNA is TGTGCCGGGGGGGATAACACTGAAGCTTTCTTT. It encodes CAGGDNTEAFF.

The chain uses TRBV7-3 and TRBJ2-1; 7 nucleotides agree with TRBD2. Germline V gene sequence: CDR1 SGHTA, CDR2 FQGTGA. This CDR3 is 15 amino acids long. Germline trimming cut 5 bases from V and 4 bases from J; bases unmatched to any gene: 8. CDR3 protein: CASSLGSGVYNEQFF. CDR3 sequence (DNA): TGTGCCAGCAGCCTAGGGAGCGGGGTTTACAATGAGCAGTTCTTC.